This T cell receptor (beta chain) was profiled in a study of T cell responses to AZD1222 COVID-19 vaccine. A few counts support this clone. Antigen unknown. Study observations and caveats: Seropositive status at baseline applied to only a handful of AZD1222 recipients.

Here immunoSEQ multiplex PCR was the method, and the copy in TCRdb shows in-frame clones only, minus some. The sample carries 90,000 to 120,000 clones, about nine tenths recorded once. The length of the CDR3 is 15 residues. CDR1 and CDR2 (germline): MGHRA, YSYEKL. Trimming pared 4 bases from V and 9 bases from J, leaving 19 bases between. Doses given second, at about 4 or about 12 weeks, were pooled. The rearrangement uses TRBV4-1 and TRBJ2-1; D tentatively reads TRBD1 or TRBD2 (6 bases each). The sequencing used peripheral blood, collected 28 days after the second AZD1222 dose. The clonotype was recovered from an adult who received the AZD1222 COVID-19 vaccine. CDR3 protein: CASSPEGTVGGEQFF. For the CDR3, the DNA is TGCGCCAGCAGCCCGGAGGGGACCGTAGGGGGTGAGCAGTTCTTC.